The 9 T cell receptor beta chains reported below all come from one sample, sequenced in a study of shared clonotypes between healthy human individuals. This table comes from immunoSEQ multiplex PCR, and its TCRdb copy is limited to in-frame clones, with some not included. Here the sample spans a few million clones, about 92% being singletons. The sequenced sample was naive CD4+ T cells sorted from blood. The sample's subset: CD45RA+ positively selected. All receptors come from a man aged 18 to 35 in good health.

The rearrangement joins TRBV5-1 to TRBJ2-1; D gene ambiguous. Germline V gene sequence: CDR1 SGHRS, CDR2 YFSETQ. The CDR3 runs 12 residues. V lost 0 bases to trimming and J lost 10 bases, with 8 bases between them. CDR3 protein: CASSLGVREQFF. CDR3 bases: TGCGCCAGCAGCTTGGGTGTCAGGGAGCAGTTCTTC.

This clone was seen a single time. The chain employs TRBV27 and TRBJ2-7; maybe TRBD2 (5 bases). CDR3 length equals 12 residues. The germline CDR1 and CDR2 sequences are MNHEY and SMNVEV (reference sequence). Trimming took 2 bases from V and 5 from J, leaving 7 bases between them. CDR3: CASSLRGHEQYF. In DNA, the CDR3 is TGTGCCAGCAGTTTACGGGGTCACGAGCAGTACTTC.

The chain combines TRBV6-1 with TRBJ2-4, with unresolved D. Trimming removed 0 bases at V and 0 bases at J, with 12 bases between. Germline V CDR1 and CDR2: MNHNS, SASEGT. The CDR3 extends over 17 amino acids. CDR3 sequence: CASSEAMAELAKNIQYF. DNA for the CDR3: TGTGCCAGCAGTGAAGCTATGGCGGAACTAGCCAAAAACATTCAGTACTTC.

The chain has TRBV14 and TRBJ1-3; D is uncertain. The CDR3 is made up of 16 amino acids. CDR1 is SGHDN and CDR2 is FVKESK in the germline V gene. Trimming shortened V by 1 base and J by 3 bases, and 13 bases separated the two germline ends. Written as DNA, the CDR3 is TGTGCCAGCAGCCAAGGCCAAAGGTATCGTGGAAACACCATATATTTT. Its protein product is CASSQGQRYRGNTIYF.

The chain has TRBV5-4 and TRBJ2-7; D not certain. CDR1 is SGHNT, CDR2 YYREEE, per germline (reference sequence). Trimming pared 4 bases from V and 0 bases from J, leaving 14 bases between. The CDR3 contains 15 residues. The CDR3 coding sequence is TGTGCCAGCAGCCCCGTCGCAGTTGGCTCCTACGAGCAGTACTTC. The encoded protein is CASSPVAVGSYEQYF.

This clone was found once. The chain links TRBV5-6 to TRBJ1-2; D is perhaps TRBD1 (6 bases). Germline V gives CDR1 SGHDT, CDR2 YYEEEE. V was trimmed by 2 bases and J by 6 bases, leaving 29 bases between them. The CDR3 has 19 amino acids. The CDR3 sequence: CASSFVYPRTGGRLHGYTF. The CDR3 DNA sequence: TGTGCCAGCAGCTTTGTATATCCCCGTACCGGGGGGCGGCTTCATGGCTACACCTTC.

The V gene is TRBV6-5, the J gene TRBJ1-4, with 7 nucleotides matching TRBD1. The junction had 7 bases not matched to a gene; V was cut back by 4 bases and J by 8 bases. The CDR3 covers 14 residues. Germline V gene sequence: CDR1 MNHEY, CDR2 SVGAGI. The CDR3 coding sequence is TGTGCCAGCAGTTTCGACAGGGCGAGAGAAAAACTGTTTTTT. Encoded protein: CASSFDRAREKLFF.

Concerning this clone itself: Different DNA sequences within this sample yield the same CDR3. The chain has TRBV2 and TRBJ1-4, with 10 bases fitting TRBD1. The V gene's germline CDR1 is SNHLY and CDR2 FYNNEI. The junction had 3 bases not matched to a gene; V was cut back by 6 bases and J by 5 bases. The CDR3 extends over 14 amino acids. In DNA form, the CDR3 reads TGTGCCAGCAGGCGGACAGGGGGGAATGAAAAACTGTTTTTT. Protein: CASRRTGGNEKLFF.

V gene TRBV5-1 combines with J gene TRBJ1-4; perhaps TRBD1 as D (6 bases). Germline CDR1 reads SGHRS; CDR2 reads YFSETQ. Trimming stripped 9 bases from V and 5 bases from J, with 20 bases between. This CDR3 contains 15 residues. Here the CDR3 reads CATSALGGENEKLFF. The CDR3 DNA reads TGCGCCACCTCCGCCCTAGGGGGAGAGAATGAAAAACTGTTTTTT.